One sample yielded the 26 T cell receptor beta chains listed below, sequenced in a study of cytomegalovirus exposure and HLA in healthy donors. In the PCR, 60 Vbeta and 13 Jbeta primers were used. Using immunoSEQ multiplex PCR, the repertoire was profiled, and TCRdb retains in-frame clones only, with some absent. Among about 130,000 clones listed, roughly 74% were seen once. Sequencing input: PBMCs. These receptors were taken from a woman aged 50 to 60 in good health and CMV-seropositive.

The chain uses TRBV27 and TRBJ2-1, with TRBD2 identical over 9 bases. In germline, CDR1 is MNHEY, CDR2 SMNVEV (reference sequence). V lost 3 bases to trimming and J lost 8 bases; unmatched junction nucleotides: 5. There are 14 residues in the CDR3. CDR3 sequence (DNA): TGTGCCAGCAGTTTCGGACTAGCGATAGATGAGCAGTTCTTC. Translation: CASSFGLAIDEQFF.

The chain recombines TRBV4-3 with TRBJ2-7, with 9 positions matching TRBD2. Germline values: CDR1 LGHNA, CDR2 YSLEER. This CDR3 has 16 residues. J was trimmed by 3 bases and V by 0 bases; bases with no gene match: 6. This CDR3 reads CASSQEVAGVNYEQYF. Written as DNA, the CDR3 is TGCGCCAGCAGCCAAGAAGTAGCGGGGGTTAACTACGAGCAGTACTTC.

The V call is TRBV4-1, the J call TRBJ1-1; 11 nucleotides match TRBD1. V lost 4 bases, J lost 5 bases, and 6 bases stayed unmatched. The CDR3 loop spans 15 amino acids. CDR1 is MGHRA, CDR2 YSYEKL, per germline. CDR3 residues: CASSRLDRGRTEAFF. In nucleotides, the CDR3 is TGCGCCAGCAGCCGACTGGACAGGGGGCGAACTGAAGCTTTCTTT.

The chain links TRBV11-2 to TRBJ1-1; 8 positions agree with TRBD1. The CDR3 has 14 amino acids. Unmatched junction bases numbered 13, after V lost 5 bases and J lost 11 bases. Germline V gives CDR1 SGHAT, CDR2 FQNNGV. The CDR3 here is CASSAIRGPASAFF. Here the CDR3 DNA reads TGTGCCAGCAGCGCGATCAGGGGGCCAGCCTCCGCTTTCTTT.

This clone has more than one count but fewer than ten. This CDR3 reads CASSLVGRTDTQYF. The CDR3 DNA reads TGTGCCAGCAGCTTGGTGGGCAGAACAGATACGCAGTATTTT. V usage is TRBV5-8 and J usage is TRBJ2-3; D unclear. V was clipped by 0 bases and J by 3 bases, with 8 bases between them. The CDR3 length is 14 residues. Per the germline V gene, CDR1 is SGHTS and CDR2 is YDEGEE.

J is TRBJ2-3 and V is TRBV7-8, with 12 bases aligning to TRBD2. The V and J ends lost 5 bases and 7 bases, in that order; junction bases with no gene match: 7. The CDR3 has 15 residues. Germline-derived CDR1 and CDR2 are SGHVS and FQNEAQ. CDR3 DNA: TGTGCCAGCAGCCTAACTAGCGGGGGGACATATACGCAGTATTTT. This sequence encodes CASSLTSGGTYTQYF.

This clone was recorded only once. The rearrangement uses TRBV7-2 and TRBJ2-7; perhaps TRBD1 as D (5 bases). The CDR3 runs 14 residues. Trimming stripped 3 bases from V and 2 bases from J, with 11 bases between. CDR1 and CDR2 (germline): SGHTA, FQGNSA. CDR3 in DNA: TGTGCCAGCAGCTTGCAGGGATTCGCCTACGAGCAGTACTTC. Translating gives CASSLQGFAYEQYF.

This clone appeared once. The rearrangement links TRBV11-3 to TRBJ2-1, with TRBD2 identical over 8 bases. Per germline, CDR1 SGHNT and CDR2 YENEEA. The trim removed 8 bases at V and 0 bases at J, leaving 0 bases unmatched. The length of the CDR3 is 13 residues. This CDR3 reads CASREGSYNEQFF. CDR3 sequence (DNA): TGTGCCAGCCGGGAGGGCTCCTACAATGAGCAGTTCTTC.

This rearrangement joins TRBV7-9 to TRBJ2-4; TRBD2 aligns across 15 bases. The CDR3 contains 19 residues. The germline CDR1 and CDR2 sequences are SEHNR and FQNEAQ (reference sequence). V trimming: 0 bases; J trimming: 2 bases; junction bases outside the gene matches: 5. CDR3 coding DNA: TGTGCCAGCAGCTTAGCTCGGACTAGCGGGGGGGCCACCAAAAACATTCAGTACTTC. Residues: CASSLARTSGGATKNIQYF.

This chain connects TRBV20-1 to TRBJ2-1, with D possibly being TRBD1 (5 bases). This CDR3 has 11 residues. V was pared by 0 bases and J by 14 bases, with 11 bases between. Germline CDR1 is DFQATT and CDR2 is SNEGSKA (reference sequence). The CDR3 here is CSAREVDKEFF. In nucleotides, the CDR3 is TGCAGTGCTAGAGAGGTGGACAAGGAGTTCTTC.

This chain links TRBV19 with TRBJ2-1, with D tentatively TRBD1 (5 bases). From germline, CDR1 is LNHDA and CDR2 SQIVND (reference sequence). The CDR3 covers 13 residues. Trimming pared 5 bases from V and 5 bases from J, leaving 10 bases between. DNA of the CDR3: TGTGCCAGTAGTGCAGGGAACAACAATGAGCAGTTCTTC. Translated: CASSAGNNNEQFF.

This chain connects TRBV7-8 to TRBJ2-7; 8 bases map to TRBD2. Per the germline V gene, CDR1 is SGHVS and CDR2 is FQNEAQ. CDR3 length: 12 residues. V was pared by 5 bases and J by 5 bases, with 2 bases of the junction left unmatched. The CDR3 nucleotides are TGTGCCAGCAGCCCGGGGGGGGACGAGCAGTACTTC. Protein sequence: CASSPGGDEQYF.

The chain couples TRBV5-6 to TRBJ2-7; D gene uncertain. Trimming removed 1 base from V and 1 base from J, with 9 bases in between. This CDR3 is 14 amino acids long. Germline-derived CDR1 and CDR2 are SGHDT and YYEEEE. CDR3 DNA: TGTGCCAGCAGCTTGTTAACAGTATCCTACGAGCAGTACTTC. Protein: CASSLLTVSYEQYF.

As regards this clone: Other DNA sequences in the same sample also yield this CDR3. The chain links TRBV2 to TRBJ2-1; 7 positions agree with TRBD2. V lost 5 bases and J lost 3; bases outside the gene matches: 4. CDR1 SNHLY and CDR2 FYNNEI come from the germline V gene. The CDR3 has 14 amino acids. The CDR3 here is CASSPRGDYNEQFF. In DNA form, the CDR3 reads TGTGCCAGCAGTCCCCGGGGGGACTACAATGAGCAGTTCTTC.

The chain is built from TRBV6-5 and TRBJ1-2, with 9 nucleotides matching TRBD1. The germline CDR1 and CDR2 sequences are MNHEY and SVGAGI. There are 16 residues in the CDR3. After removal of 4 bases from V and 1 base from J, the junction contained 7 bases not matched to a gene. In DNA, the CDR3 is TGTGCCAGCAGTTCAAGACAGGGGGGAAATAACTATGGCTACACCTTC. Amino acid sequence: CASSSRQGGNNYGYTF.

The V and J genes are TRBV19 and TRBJ2-5; tentative D call: TRBD2 (6 bases). Trimming stripped 3 bases from V and 2 bases from J, with 7 bases between. This CDR3 region has 13 residues. The germline V gene encodes CDR1 LNHDA and CDR2 SQIVND (reference sequence). The chain's CDR3 is CASSMSGQETQYF. For the CDR3, the DNA is TGTGCCAGTAGTATGAGCGGGCAAGAGACCCAGTACTTC.

This CDR3 is CAGRDRGNEQYF. CDR3 DNA sequence: TGTGCCGGCCGGGACAGGGGGAACGAGCAGTACTTC. The chain joins TRBV7-7 to TRBJ2-7, with 11 bases lining up with TRBD1. V lost 11 bases to trimming and J lost 5 bases; unmatched junction nucleotides: 5. The CDR3 sequence is 12 residues long. CDR1 is SSHAT and CDR2 is FNYEAQ in the germline V gene (reference sequence).

This clone was detected only a few times. This sequence joins TRBV5-4 and TRBJ2-7; 9 nucleotides agree with TRBD1. There are 15 residues in the CDR3. V shed 1 base, J shed 3 bases, and the junction held 5 bases outside the gene matches. CDR1 is SGHNT, CDR2 YYREEE, per germline (reference sequence). In DNA form, the CDR3 reads TGTGCCAGCAGCTTGAAGGACAGGGGCCTCTACGAGCAGTACTTC. Translated: CASSLKDRGLYEQYF.

This rearrangement joins TRBV4-1 to TRBJ2-3; tentative D call: TRBD1 (6 bases). Germline-derived CDR1 and CDR2 are MGHRA and YSYEKL. This CDR3 has 17 residues. V was clipped by 2 bases and J by 4 bases, with 19 bases between them. As DNA, the CDR3 is TGCGCCAGCAGCCAACGCCATAGGGTGGGGGCGTCAGATACGCAGTATTTT. Translated, it gives CASSQRHRVGASDTQYF.

Here the CDR3 DNA reads TGCGCCAGCAGCTTGGCGGGGAGGGGGGGCCGAGTGGAGACCCAGTACTTC. Protein: CASSLAGRGGRVETQYF. This rearrangement joins TRBV5-1 to TRBJ2-5, with D possibly matching TRBD2 (7 bases). Trimming left V 0 bases short and J 5 bases short, with 20 bases between. The length of the CDR3 is 17 residues. Germline assignment: CDR1 SGHRS and CDR2 YFSETQ.

V gene TRBV5-1 combines with J gene TRBJ1-1, with 9 bases lining up with TRBD1. This CDR3 spans 15 amino acids. CDR1 is SGHRS and CDR2 is YFSETQ in the germline V gene. After removal of 2 bases from V and 0 bases from J, the junction contained 2 bases not matched to a gene. CDR3 coding DNA: TGCGCCAGCAGCTTTAGGGACAGGGTGAACACTGAAGCTTTCTTT. Amino acid sequence: CASSFRDRVNTEAFF.

The V call is TRBV5-3, the J call TRBJ2-4; perhaps TRBD1 as D (5 bases). TRBV5-3 belongs to the ORF category, with a function that is uncertain. V gave up 0 bases and J gave up 10 bases, with 23 bases separating them. The CDR3 sequence is 17 residues long. CDR3 amino acids: CARSLEGPGRDGEIQYF. CDR3 in DNA: TGTGCCAGAAGCTTGGAGGGGCCAGGCCGTGATGGTGAAATTCAGTACTTC.

V gene TRBV19 combines with J gene TRBJ2-5, with 9 bases fitting TRBD1. The junction had 10 bases not matched to a gene; V was cut back by 6 bases and J by 2 bases. CDR1 is LNHDA, CDR2 SQIVND, per germline (reference sequence). The length of the CDR3 is 16 residues. The CDR3 protein is CASRGTGGENQETQYF. The CDR3 DNA sequence: TGTGCCAGTAGGGGAACAGGGGGCGAAAATCAAGAGACCCAGTACTTC.

Turning to this clone: An end of the junction differs from the germline gene, which may be a read error. The genes are TRBV7-9 and TRBJ2-7, with a tentative D call TRBD2 (5 bases). Germline lookup yields CDR1 SEHNR and CDR2 FQNEAQ (reference sequence). CDR3 size: 12 residues. The CDR3 coding sequence is TGTTCCAGCAGCTTAACGGGGAACGAGCAGTACTTC. It specifies CSSSLTGNEQYF.

The rearrangement joins TRBV6-1 to TRBJ2-3; D possibly corresponds to TRBD2 (6 bases). V lost 5 bases, J lost 3 bases, and 9 bases lay in between. CDR1 is MNHNS, CDR2 SASEGT, per germline. The CDR3 spans 13 residues. The chain's CDR3 is CASSLGRTDTQYF. As DNA, the CDR3 is TGTGCCAGCAGTCTTGGGAGGACAGATACGCAGTATTTT.

The chain carries TRBV9 and TRBJ2-7; 10 bases match TRBD2. Germline V gene sequence: CDR1 SGDLS, CDR2 YYNGEE. The V gene end was trimmed by 5 bases and the J gene end by 0 bases; junction bases not matched to a gene: 5. The CDR3 contains 15 residues. The CDR3 sequence is CASSDSSGGSYEQYF. CDR3 nucleotides: TGTGCCAGCAGTGATTCTAGCGGGGGCTCCTACGAGCAGTACTTC.